This T cell receptor beta chain was captured by sequencing in a study of T cell responses to AZD1222 COVID-19 vaccine. Here immunoSEQ multiplex PCR was the method, and the copy in TCRdb shows in-frame clones only, minus some. Of approximately 140,000 clones detected, more than 85% appear once; the ten largest clones hold approximately 3.3%. Sequences were derived from peripheral blood, sampled 28 days after the second AZD1222 dose. This TCR came from an adult who received the AZD1222 COVID-19 vaccine.

CDR3 region: CATSDDRTYEQYF. For the CDR3, the DNA is TGTGCCACCAGTGATGACAGAACCTACGAGCAGTACTTC. The rearrangement links TRBV24-1 to TRBJ2-7, with a tentative D call TRBD1 (5 bases). The CDR3 covers 13 residues. Germline V CDR1 and CDR2: KGHDR, SFDVKD. The V gene lost 3 bases and the J gene lost 2 bases, with 7 bases spanning the gap.